A selection of T cell receptor beta chains follows, all from one sample in a study of identical twins. Each CDR3 protein is one row after TCRdb ran MiXCR on the 5' RACE reads. The table includes more than 650,000 distinct CDR3 sequences, 6% to 6.5% detected once. Sequenced material: naive T cells sorted from blood. All receptors derive from a man younger than 35 in good health. Both conserved end residues are part of each CDR3. Each record gives: J gene, clone size, D gene, V gene, CDR3 protein, CDR3 DNA. A D gene is named only where the DNA matches it firmly. Rows may omit the clone size; those that give it use once, few, many or a size class.

TRBJ2-5 many . TRBV5-1 CASSRDTRETQYF TGCGCCAGCAGCAGGGACACAAGAGAGACCCAGTACTTC
TRBJ2-2 few . TRBV5-1 CASMGSANTGELFF TGCGCCAGCATGGGTAGCGCGAACACCGGGGAGCTGTTTTTT
TRBJ1-1 few . TRBV12-3/TRBV12-4 CASSLDGRRTEAFF TGTGCCAGCAGTTTAGACGGACGGCGGACTGAAGCTTTCTTT
TRBJ2-1 . TRBD2 TRBV18 CASSPRTSGSKLRAANEQFF TGTGCCAGCTCCCCACGAACTAGCGGGAGTAAGTTACGGGCAGCGAATGAGCAGTTCTTC
TRBJ2-5 . TRBD2 TRBV5-5 CASSLSLAGVLGETQYF TGTGCCAGCAGCTTGAGCCTAGCGGGAGTGTTAGGAGAGACCCAGTACTTC
TRBJ2-3 many . TRBV20-1 CSARRPGTDTQYF TGCAGTGCTAGAAGACCCGGCACAGATACGCAGTATTTT
TRBJ2-3 once . TRBV20-1 CSAKSLEGRADPQYF TGCAGTGCTAAAAGTTTAGAAGGTCGGGCGGATCCGCAGTATTTT
TRBJ2-2 few TRBD2 TRBV6-5 CASSYGTSGAANTGELFF TGTGCCAGCAGTTACGGGACTAGCGGAGCCGCGAACACCGGGGAGCTGTTTTTT
TRBJ2-1 many . TRBV5-1 CASSFREQGSMDEQFF TGCGCCAGCAGCTTCCGCGAACAGGGTAGTATGGATGAGCAGTTCTTC
TRBJ2-6 few . TRBV20-1 CSAMGGGQLSGANVLTF TGCAGTGCTATGGGAGGGGGCCAACTCTCTGGGGCCAACGTCCTGACTTTC
TRBJ2-5 . . TRBV7-2 CASSLGEGSETQYF TGTGCCAGCAGCTTAGGCGAGGGCTCGGAGACCCAGTACTTC
TRBJ2-3 few TRBD2 TRBV6-2/TRBV6-3 CASSYSAGEGTDTQYF TGTGCCAGCAGTTATTCGGCGGGAGAGGGCACAGATACGCAGTATTTT
TRBJ2-1 many . TRBV20-1 CSASRLAGLYNEQFF TGCAGTGCTAGTAGGCTAGCTGGCCTCTACAATGAGCAGTTCTTC
TRBJ2-3 many TRBD1 TRBV7-2 CASSARDRAADTQYF TGTGCCAGCAGCGCCCGGGACAGAGCGGCAGATACGCAGTATTTT
TRBJ2-5 . . TRBV29-1 CSVEAGRGIQETQYF TGCAGCGTTGAGGCAGGACGGGGGATACAAGAGACCCAGTACTTC
TRBJ2-7 many TRBD1 TRBV19 CASNSGDRGEQYF TGTGCCAGTAACTCGGGTGACAGGGGCGAGCAGTACTTC
TRBJ2-1 . . TRBV4-2 CASSHLSANEQFF TGTGCCAGCAGCCACCTTAGCGCCAATGAGCAGTTCTTC
TRBJ2-5 many . TRBV10-3 CAISEQVTGETQYF TGTGCCATCAGTGAGCAGGTTACAGGGGAGACCCAGTACTTC
TRBJ2-5 few . TRBV5-1 CASSLARGDQETQYF TGCGCCAGCAGCTTGGCCCGGGGAGACCAAGAGACCCAGTACTTC
TRBJ1-2 . . TRBV6-2/TRBV6-3 CATTESFQGYGYTF TGTGCCACCACCGAGTCGTTCCAGGGGTATGGCTACACCTTC
TRBJ2-3 . . TRBV10-2 CASSEPFLSGEWRTDTQYF TGCGCCAGCAGTGAGCCCTTCCTCTCTGGGGAGTGGCGCACAGATACGCAGTATTTT
TRBJ2-1 . TRBD1 TRBV5-1 CASSVTGESYNEQFF TGCGCCAGCAGCGTGACAGGGGAGTCCTACAATGAGCAGTTCTTC
TRBJ2-7 many . TRBV20-1 CSPHTGAEAYEQYF TGCAGTCCCCACACGGGCGCGGAGGCCTACGAGCAGTACTTC
TRBJ2-7 . TRBD2 TRBV7-6 CASSGGLASYEQYF TGTGCCAGCAGCGGGGGACTAGCGTCCTACGAGCAGTACTTC
TRBJ2-1 many . TRBV9 CASSPSGTPAENEQFF TGTGCCAGCAGCCCCTCAGGGACACCGGCGGAAAATGAGCAGTTCTTC
TRBJ1-2 many TRBD1 TRBV29-1 CSVGRDSGHTLYGYTF TGCAGCGTCGGCCGGGACAGTGGACATACGTTGTATGGCTACACCTTC
TRBJ2-3 . . TRBV7-9 CASSSYDRTDTQYF TGTGCCAGCAGCTCCTACGACCGCACAGATACGCAGTATTTT
TRBJ2-1 . . TRBV7-9 CASSLVWGDEQFF TGTGCCAGCAGCTTAGTATGGGGTGATGAGCAGTTCTTC
TRBJ2-2 few . TRBV7-9 CASRQRATNTGELFF TGTGCCAGCAGACAGCGGGCAACGAACACCGGGGAGCTGTTTTTT
TRBJ2-2 many . TRBV15 CATSPRRAQNTGELFF TGTGCCACCAGCCCACGTCGGGCGCAGAACACCGGGGAGCTGTTTTTT
TRBJ1-1 many . TRBV20-1 CSASWNPNAEAFF TGCAGTGCTAGCTGGAACCCGAACGCTGAAGCTTTCTTT
TRBJ2-3 many . TRBV5-5 CASSPGLVDTQYF TGTGCCAGCAGCCCGGGCTTGGTAGATACGCAGTATTTT
TRBJ1-2 many . TRBV29-1 CSAESPNYGYTF TGCAGCGCCGAGAGCCCTAACTATGGCTACACCTTC
TRBJ2-5 many . TRBV7-2 CASSLGLKETQYF TGTGCCAGCAGCTTAGGACTGAAGGAGACCCAGTACTTC
TRBJ2-2 many . TRBV20-1 CSATNTGELFF TGCAGTGCTACCAACACCGGGGAGCTGTTTTTT
TRBJ1-5 . TRBD1 TRBV19 CASSIRDRRGSQPQHF TGTGCCAGTAGTATACGGGACAGACGAGGTAGTCAGCCCCAGCATTTT
TRBJ1-6 few TRBD1 TRBV15 CATSREYRRDSGKTLHF TGTGCCACCAGCAGAGAGTACAGACGGGACAGCGGGAAAACCCTCCACTTT
TRBJ2-4 . TRBD1 TRBV7-9 CASSSTGIVRYF TGTGCCAGCAGCTCGACAGGGATTGTTAGGTACTTC
TRBJ2-1 many . TRBV7-2 CASSFLALSSYNEQFF TGTGCCAGCAGCTTCTTAGCGCTAAGCTCCTACAATGAGCAGTTCTTC
TRBJ2-7 . TRBD2 TRBV6-2/TRBV6-3 CASRRTGLGIYEQYF TGTGCCAGCAGGAGGACGGGACTAGGGATCTACGAGCAGTACTTC
TRBJ1-4 few . TRBV6-1 CASTDVANEKLFF TGTGCCAGCACGGATGTTGCTAATGAAAAACTGTTTTTT
TRBJ2-5 many TRBD2 TRBV20-1 CSATTEGLPTQYF TGCAGTGCCACCACCGAGGGACTACCAACCCAGTACTTC
TRBJ2-7 many . TRBV7-9 CASGPRDNSYEQYF TGTGCCAGCGGACCCCGGGACAACTCCTACGAGCAGTACTTC
TRBJ2-1 . . TRBV11-2 CASSLGHSSSNEQFF TGTGCCAGCAGCTTAGGCCACTCTAGCTCCAATGAGCAGTTCTTC
TRBJ2-7 many . TRBV6-1 CASSLSGRVYEQYF TGTGCCAGCAGTCTGAGTGGACGGGTATACGAGCAGTACTTC
TRBJ2-4 many . TRBV25-1 CASSDARGGTVQYF TGTGCCAGCAGTGATGCCAGGGGGGGGACCGTTCAGTACTTC
TRBJ1-1 few . TRBV7-9 CASSLVGQLGAFF TGTGCCAGCAGCTTAGTGGGGCAACTTGGAGCTTTCTTT
TRBJ2-1 few TRBD2 TRBV11-2 CASSPRTSGRSEGPQFF TGTGCCAGCAGCCCGCGGACTAGCGGGAGATCGGAGGGCCCGCAGTTCTTC
TRBJ2-2 many TRBD2 TRBV12-3/TRBV12-4 CASTLAGAGGELFF TGTGCCAGTACACTAGCGGGAGCGGGCGGGGAGCTGTTTTTT